A single sample gave rise to the 9 T cell receptor beta chains below, sequenced in a study of OX40 agonist ivuxolimab in advanced cancers. This table comes from immunoSEQ multiplex PCR, and its TCRdb copy is limited to in-frame clones, with some not included. This table has 85,000 to 95,000 clones, around nine tenths appearing once. The source material was CD4+ or CD8+ T cells sorted from blood, sampled in a trial of the OX40 agonist ivuxolimab. These receptor sequences come from an adult with an advanced solid tumor such as melanoma, head and neck, liver or kidney cancer.

The V gene is TRBV18, the J gene TRBJ1-2; D perhaps matches TRBD1 (5 bases). This CDR3 has 13 amino acids. Per the germline V gene, CDR1 is KGHSH and CDR2 is LQKENI. V dropped 3 bases and J dropped 3 bases, with 8 bases sitting between them. CDR3 sequence (DNA): TGTGCCAGCTCACCCCCGGGGGACTATGGCTACACCTTC. This gives the protein CASSPPGDYGYTF.

CDR3 in amino acids: CAWSKGGDEKLFF. As DNA, the CDR3 is TGTGCCTGGAGTAAGGGGGGGGATGAAAAACTGTTTTTT. The chain combines TRBV30 with TRBJ1-4; the D gene is possibly TRBD1 (6 bases). Germline CDR1 GTSNPN, CDR2 SVGIG (reference sequence). The V gene lost 2 bases and the J gene lost 6 bases, with 10 bases spanning the gap. CDR3 size: 13 residues.

This rearrangement joins TRBV30 to TRBJ2-1, with 9 bases identical to TRBD2. V gave up 5 bases and J gave up 10 bases; unmatched junction bases: 12. This CDR3 is 14 amino acids long. The germline V gene encodes CDR1 GTSNPN and CDR2 SVGIG (reference sequence). This chain's CDR3 is CAWAVTGLAWEQFF. CDR3 bases: TGTGCCTGGGCCGTAACGGGACTAGCATGGGAGCAGTTCTTC.

The rearrangement links TRBV10-3 to TRBJ1-5, with a tentative D call TRBD1 (5 bases). In germline, CDR1 is ENHRY, CDR2 SYGVKD. Trimming took 9 bases from V and 0 from J, leaving 9 bases between them. The CDR3 runs to 13 residues. The CDR3 spells CAISRDSNQPQHF. The CDR3 DNA follows: TGTGCCATATCCAGGGATAGCAATCAGCCCCAGCATTTT.

The chain has TRBV30 and TRBJ1-5, with 12 bases identical to TRBD1. The CDR3 length is 13 residues. Germline trimming cut 3 bases from V and 7 bases from J; bases unmatched to any gene: 1. Germline values: CDR1 GTSNPN, CDR2 SVGIG (reference sequence). The chain's CDR3 is CAWRGTGGQPQHF. CDR3 coding DNA: TGTGCCTGGAGGGGGACAGGGGGCCAGCCCCAGCATTTT. Complete variable domain (other parts from reference TRBV30 and TRBJ1-5): SQTIHQWPATLVQPVGSPLSLECTVEGTSNPNLYWYRQAAGRGLQLLFYSVGIGQISSEVPQNLSASRPQDRQFILSSKKLLLSDSGFYLCAWRGTGGQPQHFGDGTRLSIL.

The CDR3 bases are TGTGCCAGCAGTATGGGGGAAATCGCTGGCTACACCTTC. Amino acids: CASSMGEIAGYTF. V is TRBV9 and J is TRBJ1-2; possibly TRBD1 for D (5 bases). Deletions cut 5 bases from V and 7 bases from J, with 15 bases between. The CDR3 runs to 13 residues. CDR1 is SGDLS, CDR2 YYNGEE, per germline.

The chain is built from TRBV28 and TRBJ1-1; the D is unclear. The CDR3 spans 14 residues. V was shortened by 4 bases and J by 0 bases, with 9 bases between the two germline ends. Germline CDR1 MDHEN, CDR2 SYDVKM. CDR3 amino acids: CASSSPQLNTEAFF. As DNA, the CDR3 is TGTGCCAGCAGTTCACCGCAGCTGAACACTGAAGCTTTCTTT.

The V and J genes are TRBV9 and TRBJ2-5; 9 nucleotides align to TRBD2. Losses at the gene ends were 1 base for V and 5 bases for J; bases not matched to a gene: 3. The germline V gene encodes CDR1 SGDLS and CDR2 YYNGEE. The CDR3 has 14 residues. As DNA, the CDR3 is TGTGCCAGCAGCGTAAGCGGGAGGCGGGAGACCCAGTACTTC. This codes for CASSVSGRRETQYF.

The chain carries TRBV19 and TRBJ2-3, with 12 bases lining up with TRBD2. The CDR3 totals 16 residues. CDR1 is LNHDA, CDR2 SQIVND, per germline (reference sequence). The ends lost 5 bases at V and 4 bases at J; junction bases unmatched: 7. DNA of the CDR3: TGTGCCAGTAGTTCCTCTAGCGGGAGGGCCTCAGATACGCAGTATTTT. This translates into CASSSSSGRASDTQYF.